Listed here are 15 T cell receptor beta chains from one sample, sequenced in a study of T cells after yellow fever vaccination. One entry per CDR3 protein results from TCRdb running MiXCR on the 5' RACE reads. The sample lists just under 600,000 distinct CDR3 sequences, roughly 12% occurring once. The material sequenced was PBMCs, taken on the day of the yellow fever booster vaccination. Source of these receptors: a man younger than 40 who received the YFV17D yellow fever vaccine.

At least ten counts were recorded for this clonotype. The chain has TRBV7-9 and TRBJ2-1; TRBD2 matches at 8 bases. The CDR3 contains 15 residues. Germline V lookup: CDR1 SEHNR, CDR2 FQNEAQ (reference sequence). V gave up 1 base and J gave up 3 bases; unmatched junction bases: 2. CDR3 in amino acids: CASSLGGLDYNEQFF. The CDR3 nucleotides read TGTGCCAGCAGCTTAGGGGGACTAGACTACAATGAGCAGTTCTTC.

The CDR3 bases are TGTGCCAGCAGCGTAGGGTCGGACTACGAGCAGTACTTC. Translating it yields CASSVGSDYEQYF. The chain uses TRBV9 and TRBJ2-7, with D unresolved. This CDR3 is 13 amino acids long. Trimming took 0 bases from V and 3 from J, leaving 7 bases between them. Germline CDR1 reads SGDLS; CDR2 reads YYNGEE. The full variable domain, completed using reference TRBV9 and TRBJ2-7, is DSGVTQTPKHLITATGQRVTLRCSPRSGDLSVYWYQQSLDQGLQFLIQYYNGEERAKGNILERFSAQQFPDLHSELNLSSLELGDSALYFCASSVGSDYEQYFGPGTRLTVT.

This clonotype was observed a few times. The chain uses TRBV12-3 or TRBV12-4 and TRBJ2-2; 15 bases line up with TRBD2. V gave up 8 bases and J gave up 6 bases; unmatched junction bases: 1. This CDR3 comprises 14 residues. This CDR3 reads CASGLAGGPGELFF. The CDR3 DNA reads TGTGCCAGCGGACTAGCGGGAGGGCCCGGGGAGCTGTTTTTT.

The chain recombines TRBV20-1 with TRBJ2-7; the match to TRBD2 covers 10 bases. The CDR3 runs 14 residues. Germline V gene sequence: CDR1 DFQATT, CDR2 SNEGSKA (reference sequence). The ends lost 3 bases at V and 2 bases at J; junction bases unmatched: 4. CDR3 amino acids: CSARSSGRTYEQYF. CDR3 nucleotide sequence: TGCAGTGCTAGGTCTAGCGGGAGAACCTACGAGCAGTACTTC.

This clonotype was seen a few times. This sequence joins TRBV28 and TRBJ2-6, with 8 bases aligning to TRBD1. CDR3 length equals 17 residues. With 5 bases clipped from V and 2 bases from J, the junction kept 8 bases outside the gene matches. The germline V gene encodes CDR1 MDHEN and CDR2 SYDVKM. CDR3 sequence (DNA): TGTGCCAGCAGTCCGCAGCGACAGGGGCCTGGGGCCAACGTCCTGACTTTC. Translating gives CASSPQRQGPGANVLTF.

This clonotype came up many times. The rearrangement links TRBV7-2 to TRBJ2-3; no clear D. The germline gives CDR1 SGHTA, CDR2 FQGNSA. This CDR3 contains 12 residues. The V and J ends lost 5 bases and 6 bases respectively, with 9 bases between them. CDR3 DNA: TGTGCCAGCAGCCCACCGTCCGATACGCAGTATTTT. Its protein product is CASSPPSDTQYF. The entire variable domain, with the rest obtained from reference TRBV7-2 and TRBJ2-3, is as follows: GAGVSQSPSNKVTEKGKDVELRCDPISGHTALYWYRQSLGQGLEFLIYFQGNSAPDKSGLPSDRFSAERTGGSVSTLTIQRTQQEDSAVYLCASSPPSDTQYFGPGTRLTVL.

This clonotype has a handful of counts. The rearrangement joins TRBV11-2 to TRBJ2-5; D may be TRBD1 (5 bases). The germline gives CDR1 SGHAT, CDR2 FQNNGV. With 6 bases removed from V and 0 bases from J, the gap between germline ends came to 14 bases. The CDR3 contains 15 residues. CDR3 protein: CASSSDSQYQETQYF. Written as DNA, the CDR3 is TGTGCCAGCAGTTCCGACAGTCAGTACCAAGAGACCCAGTACTTC. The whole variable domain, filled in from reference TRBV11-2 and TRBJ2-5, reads EAGVAQSPRYKIIEKRQSVAFWCNPISGHATLYWYQQILGQGPKLLIQFQNNGVVDDSQLPKDRFSAERLKGVDSTLKIQPAKLEDSAVYLCASSSDSQYQETQYFGPGTRLLVL.

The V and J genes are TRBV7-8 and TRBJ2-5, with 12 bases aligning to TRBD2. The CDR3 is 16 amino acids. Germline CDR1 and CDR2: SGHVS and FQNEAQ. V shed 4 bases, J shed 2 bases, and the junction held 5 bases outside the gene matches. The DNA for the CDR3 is TGTGCCAGCAGCTACCGACTAGCGGGGGAACAAGAGACCCAGTACTTC. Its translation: CASSYRLAGEQETQYF.

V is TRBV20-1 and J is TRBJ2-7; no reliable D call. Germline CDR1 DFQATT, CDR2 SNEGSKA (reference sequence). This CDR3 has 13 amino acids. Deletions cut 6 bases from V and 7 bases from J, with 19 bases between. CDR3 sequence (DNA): TGCAGTGCGACCTCAGCGATGCATGTAGAGCAGTACTTC. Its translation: CSATSAMHVEQYF.

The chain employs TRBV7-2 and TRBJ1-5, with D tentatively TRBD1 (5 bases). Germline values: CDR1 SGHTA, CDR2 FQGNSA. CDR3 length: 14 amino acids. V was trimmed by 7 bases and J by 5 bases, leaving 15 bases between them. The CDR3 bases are TGTGCCAGCACTGGGGACCTGAGCGATCAGCCCCAGCATTTT. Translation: CASTGDLSDQPQHF.

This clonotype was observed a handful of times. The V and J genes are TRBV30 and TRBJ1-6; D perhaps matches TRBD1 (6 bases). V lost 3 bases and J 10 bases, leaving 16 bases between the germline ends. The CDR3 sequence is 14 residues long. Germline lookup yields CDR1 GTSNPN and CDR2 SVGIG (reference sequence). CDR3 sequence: CAWRPQGLQSPLHF. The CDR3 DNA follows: TGTGCCTGGAGGCCACAGGGTTTACAATCACCCCTCCACTTT.

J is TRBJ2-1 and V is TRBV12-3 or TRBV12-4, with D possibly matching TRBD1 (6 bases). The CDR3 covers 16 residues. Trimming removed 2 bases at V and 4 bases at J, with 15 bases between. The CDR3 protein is CASSLFSGASYNEQFF. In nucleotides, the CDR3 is TGTGCCAGCAGTTTATTCTCAGGGGCTTCTTACAATGAGCAGTTCTTC.

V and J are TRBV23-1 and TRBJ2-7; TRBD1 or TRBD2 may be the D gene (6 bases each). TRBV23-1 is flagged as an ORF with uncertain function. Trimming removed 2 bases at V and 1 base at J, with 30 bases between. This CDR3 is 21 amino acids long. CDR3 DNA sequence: TGCGCCAGCAGTCAAATAGGGGGAGACGCGGGACACAGAATCCCGTCCTACGAGCAGTACTTC. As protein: CASSQIGGDAGHRIPSYEQYF.

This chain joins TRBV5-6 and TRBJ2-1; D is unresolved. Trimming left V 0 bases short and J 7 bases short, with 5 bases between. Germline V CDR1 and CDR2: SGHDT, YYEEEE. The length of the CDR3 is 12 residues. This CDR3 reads CASSLAINEQFF. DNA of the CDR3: TGTGCCAGCAGCTTGGCCATTAATGAGCAGTTCTTC.

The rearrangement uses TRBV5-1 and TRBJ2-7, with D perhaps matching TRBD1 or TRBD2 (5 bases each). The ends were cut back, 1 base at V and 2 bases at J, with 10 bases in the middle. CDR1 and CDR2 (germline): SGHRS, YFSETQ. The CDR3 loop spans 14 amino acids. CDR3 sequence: CASSLTRGAYEQYF. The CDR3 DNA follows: TGCGCCAGCAGCTTGACTAGGGGTGCCTACGAGCAGTACTTC.